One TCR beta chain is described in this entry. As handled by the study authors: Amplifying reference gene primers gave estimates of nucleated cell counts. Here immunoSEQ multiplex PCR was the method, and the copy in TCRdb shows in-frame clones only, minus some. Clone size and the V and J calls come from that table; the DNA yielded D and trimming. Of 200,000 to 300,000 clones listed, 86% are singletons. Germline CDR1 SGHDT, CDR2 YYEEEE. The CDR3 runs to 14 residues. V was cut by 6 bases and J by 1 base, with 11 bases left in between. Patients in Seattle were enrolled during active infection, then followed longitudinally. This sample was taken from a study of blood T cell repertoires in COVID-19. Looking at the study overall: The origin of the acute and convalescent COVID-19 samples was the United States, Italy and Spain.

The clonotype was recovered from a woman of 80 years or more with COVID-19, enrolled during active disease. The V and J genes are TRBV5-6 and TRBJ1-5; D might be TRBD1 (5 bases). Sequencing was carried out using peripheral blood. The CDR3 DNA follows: TGTGCCAGCAATTATCGGGGGAGCAATCAGCCCCAGCATTTT. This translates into CASNYRGSNQPQHF.